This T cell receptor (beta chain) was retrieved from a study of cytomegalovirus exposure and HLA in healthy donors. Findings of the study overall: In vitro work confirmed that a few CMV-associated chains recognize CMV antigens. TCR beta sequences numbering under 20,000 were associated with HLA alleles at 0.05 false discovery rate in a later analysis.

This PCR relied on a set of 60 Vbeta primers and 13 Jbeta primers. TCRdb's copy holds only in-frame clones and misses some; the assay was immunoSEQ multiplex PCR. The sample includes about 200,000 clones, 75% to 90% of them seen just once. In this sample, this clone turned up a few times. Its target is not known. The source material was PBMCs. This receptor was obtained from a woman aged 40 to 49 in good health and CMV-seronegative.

CDR3 loop: CASSLLGRGGETQYF. The DNA of the CDR3 is TGTGCCAGCAGCCTCCTTGGAAGGGGCGGAGAGACCCAGTACTTC. This chain links TRBV7-9 with TRBJ2-5, with D possibly matching TRBD1 (5 bases). Germline V gene data show CDR1 as SEHNR and CDR2 as FQNEAQ (reference sequence). Trimming removed 5 bases from V and 4 bases from J, with 17 bases in between. The CDR3 is made up of 15 amino acids. Variable domain in full (rest from reference TRBV7-9 and TRBJ2-5): DTGVSQNPRHKITKRGQNVTFRCDPISEHNRLYWYRQTLGQGPEFLTYFQNEAQLEKSRLLSDRFSAERPKGSFSTLEIQRTEQGDSAMYLCASSLLGRGGETQYFGPGTRLLVL.